Listed here are 5 T cell receptor beta chains from one sample, sequenced in a study of STAT5B mutations in CD4+ large granular lymphocyte leukemia. Generated by immunoSEQ multiplex PCR, the TCRdb table keeps only in-frame clones and is missing some. Of about 30,000 clones in the sample, approximately 79% are singletons; the top ten hold 2.1%. Sequencing was performed on CD4+ T cells from blood buffy coats. The receptor source for this set is a human donor in good health.

The gene calls are TRBV6-1 and TRBJ1-1; D not certain. Trimming stripped 7 bases from V and 6 bases from J, with 15 bases between. The length of the CDR3 is 13 residues. CDR1 is MNHNS and CDR2 is SASEGT in the germline V gene. This chain's CDR3 is CASTHLTKSEAFF. The DNA for the CDR3 is TGTGCCAGCACTCACCTGACAAAGTCTGAAGCTTTCTTT.

The chain recombines TRBV18 with TRBJ1-2; D is unclear. The V and J ends lost 2 bases and 0 bases respectively, with 10 bases between them. CDR1 is KGHSH, CDR2 LQKENI, per germline. The CDR3 loop spans 15 amino acids. CDR3 loop: CASSPILDSNYGYTF. The DNA of the CDR3 is TGTGCCAGCTCACCAATCCTAGATTCTAACTATGGCTACACCTTC.

This rearrangement joins TRBV2 to TRBJ2-7; D not resolved. This CDR3 comprises 11 residues. V was clipped by 8 bases and J by 4 bases, with 9 bases between them. Germline-derived CDR1 and CDR2 are SNHLY and FYNNEI. The CDR3 bases are TGTGCCAGCGGGCCGATTTACGAGCAGTACTTC. Protein product: CASGPIYEQYF.

This clone was observed a few times. The chain combines TRBV6-6 with TRBJ1-6, with 7 positions matching TRBD1. The V gene end was trimmed by 5 bases and the J gene end by 11 bases; junction bases not matched to a gene: 15. The CDR3 length is 16 residues. Germline V gene data show CDR1 as MNHNY and CDR2 as SVGAGI (reference sequence). The chain's CDR3 is CASSPEIRTGLPPLHF. CDR3 in DNA: TGTGCCAGCAGTCCCGAAATCCGGACAGGTTTGCCACCCCTCCACTTT.

The chain links TRBV6-6 to TRBJ2-7; 7 bases align to TRBD2. In germline, CDR1 is MNHNY, CDR2 SVGAGI (reference sequence). The junction had 6 bases not matched to a gene; V was cut back by 2 bases and J by 5 bases. This CDR3 has 14 residues. CDR3 DNA sequence: TGTGCCAGCAGTTACAAGCAGGGAGGGAACGAGCAGTACTTC. It is translated as CASSYKQGGNEQYF.